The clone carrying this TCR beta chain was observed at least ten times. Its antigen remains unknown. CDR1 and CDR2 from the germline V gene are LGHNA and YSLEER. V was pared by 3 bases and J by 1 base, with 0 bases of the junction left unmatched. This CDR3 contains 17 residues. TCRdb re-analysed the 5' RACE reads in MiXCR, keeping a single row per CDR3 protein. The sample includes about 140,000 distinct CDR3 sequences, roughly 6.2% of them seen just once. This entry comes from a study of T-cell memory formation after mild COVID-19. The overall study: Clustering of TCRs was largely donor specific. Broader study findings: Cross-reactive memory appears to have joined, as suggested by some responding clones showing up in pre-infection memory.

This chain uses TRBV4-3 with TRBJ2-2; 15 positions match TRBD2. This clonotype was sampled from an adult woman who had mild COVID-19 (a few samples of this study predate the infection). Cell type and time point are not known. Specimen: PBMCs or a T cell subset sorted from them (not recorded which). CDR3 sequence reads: CASSQGLAGGNTGELFF. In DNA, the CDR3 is TGCGCCAGCAGCCAGGGACTAGCGGGAGGGAACACCGGGGAGCTGTTTTTT.